These 6 T cell receptor beta chains were sequenced from one sample in a study of breast tumors, draining lymph nodes, adjacent tissues. Samples came from axillary lymph nodes draining the breast cancer. TCRdb passed the multiplex PCR reads through MiXCR, listing each CDR3 protein once. The table records 150,000 to 200,000 distinct CDR3 sequences, roughly 30% of them present only once. The sequenced sample was axillary lymph node tissue. These receptor sequences come from a female donor with breast cancer. Some clones in this sample may be carry-over from other donors' samples.

The rearrangement joins TRBV5-1 to TRBJ1-1, with TRBD1 matching 9 bases. With 0 bases clipped from V and 1 base from J, the junction kept 1 base outside the gene matches. CDR1 is SGHRS, CDR2 YFSETQ, per germline. The CDR3 has 15 residues. CDR3: CASSLETGGNTEAFF. CDR3 nucleotides: TGCGCCAGCAGCTTGGAGACAGGGGGGAACACTGAAGCTTTCTTT.

This chain uses TRBV7-2 with TRBJ1-6, with unresolved D. V dropped 5 bases and J dropped 6 bases, with 14 bases sitting between them. The CDR3 length is 15 residues. Per the germline V gene, CDR1 is SGHTA and CDR2 is FQGNSA. The DNA for the CDR3 is TGTGCCAGCAGCAATCTAGCGGGGATTAATTCACCCCTCCACTTT. Its protein product is CASSNLAGINSPLHF.

The gene calls are TRBV6-2 or TRBV6-3 and TRBJ2-7; TRBD2 might be the D (6 bases). CDR1 is MNHEY and CDR2 is SVGEGT in the germline V gene. The CDR3 extends over 16 amino acids. Trimming cost V 5 bases and J 0 bases, with 17 bases left between them. The DNA of the CDR3 is TGTGCCAGCAGTCCCCTCGGACGGGGGAGCTCCTACGAGCAGTACTTC. Translated, it gives CASSPLGRGSSYEQYF.

This clonotype was picked up many times. V gene TRBV9 combines with J gene TRBJ1-2; a possible D gene is TRBD1 (5 bases). Between the trimmed V and J ends, which lost 0 bases and 4 bases, there was a span of 10 bases. Germline CDR1 is SGDLS and CDR2 is YYNGEE. CDR3 length: 14 residues. DNA of the CDR3: TGTGCCAGCAGCGTAGGGGGGACGGTCTATGGCTACACCTTC. Protein product: CASSVGGTVYGYTF.

The chain recombines TRBV25-1 with TRBJ2-5; D is unclear. Germline V gene data show CDR1 as MGHDK and CDR2 as SYGVNS. The CDR3 covers 13 residues. Trimming pared 4 bases from V and 3 bases from J, leaving 9 bases between. The CDR3 reads CASSASAKETQYF. CDR3 coding DNA: TGTGCCAGCAGTGCGTCAGCGAAAGAGACCCAGTACTTC.

This clonotype has only one observation. The chain carries TRBV3-1 and TRBJ2-2; no reliable D call. Germline-derived CDR1 and CDR2 are LGHDT and YNNKEL (reference sequence). This CDR3 is 13 amino acids long. V lost 4 bases, J lost 5 bases, and 8 bases lay in between. In DNA, the CDR3 is TGTGCCAGCAGCCGAGGACGGACCGGGGAGCTGTTTTTT. This gives the protein CASSRGRTGELFF. The full variable domain, in which reference TRBV3-1 and TRBJ2-2 provide the parts outside the CDR3, is DTAVSQTPKYLVTQMGNDKSIKCEQNLGHDTMYWYKQDSKKFLKIMFSYNNKELIINETVPNRFSPKSPDKAHLNLHINSLELGDSAVYFCASSRGRTGELFFGEGSRLTVL.